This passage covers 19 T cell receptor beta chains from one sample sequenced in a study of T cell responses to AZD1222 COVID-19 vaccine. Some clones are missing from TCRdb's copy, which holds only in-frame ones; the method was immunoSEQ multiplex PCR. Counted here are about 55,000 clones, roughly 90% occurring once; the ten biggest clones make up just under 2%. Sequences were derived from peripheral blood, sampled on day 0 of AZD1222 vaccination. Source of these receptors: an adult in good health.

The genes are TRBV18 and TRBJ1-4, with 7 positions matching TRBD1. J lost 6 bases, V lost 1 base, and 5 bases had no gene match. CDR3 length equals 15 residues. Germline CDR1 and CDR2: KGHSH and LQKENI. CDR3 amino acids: CASSPRSGTDEKLFF. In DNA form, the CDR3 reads TGTGCCAGCTCACCACGGAGCGGGACAGATGAAAAACTGTTTTTT.

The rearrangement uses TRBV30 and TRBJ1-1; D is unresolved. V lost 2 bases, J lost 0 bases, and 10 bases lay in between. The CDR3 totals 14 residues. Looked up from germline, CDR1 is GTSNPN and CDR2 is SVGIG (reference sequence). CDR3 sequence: CAWSRHPLNTEAFF. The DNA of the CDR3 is TGTGCCTGGAGTCGACACCCTCTGAACACTGAAGCTTTCTTT.

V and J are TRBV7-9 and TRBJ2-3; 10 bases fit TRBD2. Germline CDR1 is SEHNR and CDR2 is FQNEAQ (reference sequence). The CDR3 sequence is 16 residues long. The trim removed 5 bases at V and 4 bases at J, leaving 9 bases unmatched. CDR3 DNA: TGTGCCAGCAGCCTAGACGGGAGCGGGAGGGCAGATACGCAGTATTTT. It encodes CASSLDGSGRADTQYF.

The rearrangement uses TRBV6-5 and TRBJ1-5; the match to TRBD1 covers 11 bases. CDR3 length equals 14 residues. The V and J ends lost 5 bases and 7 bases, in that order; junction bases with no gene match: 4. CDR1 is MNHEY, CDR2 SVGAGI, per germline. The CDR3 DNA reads TGTGCCAGCAGTAAGGGACAGGGGGAACAGCCCCAGCATTTT. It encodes CASSKGQGEQPQHF.

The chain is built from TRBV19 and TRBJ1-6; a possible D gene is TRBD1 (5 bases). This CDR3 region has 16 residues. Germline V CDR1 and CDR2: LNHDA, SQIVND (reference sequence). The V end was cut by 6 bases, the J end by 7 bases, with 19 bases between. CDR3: CASSLDGGGSNSPLHF. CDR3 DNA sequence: TGTGCCAGTAGCCTGGACGGTGGGGGTAGCAATTCACCCCTCCACTTT.

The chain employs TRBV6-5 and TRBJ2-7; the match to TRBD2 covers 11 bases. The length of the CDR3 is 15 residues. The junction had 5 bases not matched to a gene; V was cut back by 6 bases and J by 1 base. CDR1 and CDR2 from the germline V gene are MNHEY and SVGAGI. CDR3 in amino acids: CASRAGTSGSYEQYF. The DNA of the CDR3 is TGTGCCAGCAGAGCCGGGACTAGCGGATCCTACGAGCAGTACTTC.

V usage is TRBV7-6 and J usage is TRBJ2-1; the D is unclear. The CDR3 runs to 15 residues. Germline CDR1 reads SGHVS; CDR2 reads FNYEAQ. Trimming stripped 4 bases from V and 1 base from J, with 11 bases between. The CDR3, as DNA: TGTGCCAGCAGCTCCACATTGGGTTCCTACAATGAGCAGTTCTTC. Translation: CASSSTLGSYNEQFF.

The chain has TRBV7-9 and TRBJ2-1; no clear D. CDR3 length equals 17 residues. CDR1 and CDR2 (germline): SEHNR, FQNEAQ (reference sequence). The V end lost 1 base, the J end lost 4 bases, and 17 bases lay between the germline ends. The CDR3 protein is CASSLEPGLPSYNEQFF. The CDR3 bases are TGTGCCAGCAGCTTAGAGCCTGGGCTCCCATCTTACAATGAGCAGTTCTTC.

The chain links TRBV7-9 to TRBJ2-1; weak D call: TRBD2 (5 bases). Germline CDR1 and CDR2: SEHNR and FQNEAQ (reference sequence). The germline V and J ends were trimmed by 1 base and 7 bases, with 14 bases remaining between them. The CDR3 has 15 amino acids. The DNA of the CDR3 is TGTGCCAGCAGCTTAGGGGCGGGCGGAGTGAATGAGCAGTTCTTC. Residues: CASSLGAGGVNEQFF.

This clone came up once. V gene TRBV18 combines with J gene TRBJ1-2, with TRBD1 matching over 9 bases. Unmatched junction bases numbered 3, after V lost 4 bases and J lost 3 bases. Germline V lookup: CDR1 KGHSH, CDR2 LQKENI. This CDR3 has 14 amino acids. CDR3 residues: CASSQTGGDYGYTF. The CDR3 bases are TGTGCCAGCTCACAAACAGGGGGCGACTATGGCTACACCTTC.

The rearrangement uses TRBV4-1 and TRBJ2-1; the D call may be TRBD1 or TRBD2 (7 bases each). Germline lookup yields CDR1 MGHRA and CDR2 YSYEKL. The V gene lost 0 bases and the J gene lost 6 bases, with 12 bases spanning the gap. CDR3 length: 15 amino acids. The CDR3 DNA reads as TGCGCCAGCAGCCAAGATCAGGGGGGGGGCAATGAGCAGTTCTTC. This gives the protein CASSQDQGGGNEQFF.

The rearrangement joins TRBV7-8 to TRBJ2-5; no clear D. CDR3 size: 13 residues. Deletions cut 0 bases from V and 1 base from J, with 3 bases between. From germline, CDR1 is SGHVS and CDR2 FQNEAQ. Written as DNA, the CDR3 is TGTGCCAGCAGCTTAGCGATCCAAGAGACCCAGTACTTC. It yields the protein CASSLAIQETQYF.

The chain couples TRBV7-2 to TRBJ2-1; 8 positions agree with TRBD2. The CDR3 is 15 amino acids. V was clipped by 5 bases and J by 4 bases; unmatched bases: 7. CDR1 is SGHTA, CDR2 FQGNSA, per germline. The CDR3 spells CASSPQRGMYNEQFF. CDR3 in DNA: TGTGCCAGCAGCCCTCAGCGGGGGATGTACAATGAGCAGTTCTTC.

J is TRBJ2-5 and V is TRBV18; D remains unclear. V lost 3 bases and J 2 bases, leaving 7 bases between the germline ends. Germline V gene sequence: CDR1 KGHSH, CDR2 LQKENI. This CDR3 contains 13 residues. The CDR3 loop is CASSPRKQETQYF. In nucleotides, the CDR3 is TGTGCCAGCTCACCCAGAAAACAAGAGACCCAGTACTTC. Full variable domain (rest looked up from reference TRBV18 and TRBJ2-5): NAGVMQNPRHLVRRRGQEARLRCSPMKGHSHVYWYRQLPEEGLKFMVYLQKENIIDESGMPKERFSAEFPKEGPSILRIQQVVRGDSAAYFCASSPRKQETQYFGPGTRLLVL.

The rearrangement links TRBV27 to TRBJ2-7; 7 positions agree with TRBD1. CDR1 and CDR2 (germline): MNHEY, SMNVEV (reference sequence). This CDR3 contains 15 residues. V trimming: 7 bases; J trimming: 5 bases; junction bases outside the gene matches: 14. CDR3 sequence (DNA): TGTGCCAGCACCAAACGGGCCCAGGGGGTCCACGAGCAGTACTTC. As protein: CASTKRAQGVHEQYF.

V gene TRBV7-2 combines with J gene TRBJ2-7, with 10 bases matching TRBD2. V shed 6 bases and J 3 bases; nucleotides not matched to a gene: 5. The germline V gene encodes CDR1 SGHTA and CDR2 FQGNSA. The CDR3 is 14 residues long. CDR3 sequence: CASSFRLAGYEQYF. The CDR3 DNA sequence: TGTGCCAGCAGTTTCCGACTAGCGGGCTACGAGCAGTACTTC.

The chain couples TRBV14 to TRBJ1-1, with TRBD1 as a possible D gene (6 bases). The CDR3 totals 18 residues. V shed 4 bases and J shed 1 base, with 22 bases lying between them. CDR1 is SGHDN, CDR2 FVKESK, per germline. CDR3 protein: CASSPGTSSAYTNTEAFF. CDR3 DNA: TGTGCCAGCAGCCCCGGGACAAGTAGCGCTTACACGAACACTGAAGCTTTCTTT. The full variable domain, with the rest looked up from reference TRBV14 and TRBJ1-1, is EAGVTQFPSHSVIEKGQTVTLRCDPISGHDNLYWYRRVMGKEIKFLLHFVKESKQDESGMPNNRFLAERTGGTYSTLKVQPAELEDSGVYFCASSPGTSSAYTNTEAFFGQGTRLTVV.

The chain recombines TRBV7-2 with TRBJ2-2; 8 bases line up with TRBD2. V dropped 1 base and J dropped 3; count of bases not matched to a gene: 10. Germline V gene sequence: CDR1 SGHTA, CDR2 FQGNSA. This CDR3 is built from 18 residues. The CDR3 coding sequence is TGTGCCAGCAGCTTAGGATTAGGCGGGAGGTTCGACACCGGGGAGCTGTTTTTT. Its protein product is CASSLGLGGRFDTGELFF.

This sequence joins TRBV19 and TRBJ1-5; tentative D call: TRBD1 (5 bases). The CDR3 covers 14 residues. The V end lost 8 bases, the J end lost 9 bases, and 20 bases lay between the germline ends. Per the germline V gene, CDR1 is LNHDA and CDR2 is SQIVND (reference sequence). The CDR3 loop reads CASDSVGPSPPQHF. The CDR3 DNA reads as TGTGCCAGTGACAGCGTGGGGCCCTCCCCGCCCCAGCATTTT.